Presented here are 29 T cell receptor beta chains from one specimen sequenced in a study of cytomegalovirus exposure and HLA in healthy donors. PCR used 60 Vbeta primers and 13 Jbeta primers. Libraries were prepared by immunoSEQ multiplex PCR; TCRdb keeps only in-frame clonotypes and omits some of them. The sample lists under 200,000 clones; over 70% were seen once. Sequencing used PBMCs. The receptors stem from a woman between 45 and 65 years old in good health and CMV-seropositive.

The CDR3 loop is CASSVTSGGADEQFF. The CDR3 DNA follows: TGTGCCAGCAGTGTGACTAGCGGGGGGGCAGATGAGCAGTTCTTC. V is TRBV6-1 and J is TRBJ2-1, with 14 positions matching TRBD2. The trim removed 4 bases at V and 8 bases at J, leaving 4 bases unmatched. The CDR3 loop spans 15 amino acids. The germline gives CDR1 MNHNS, CDR2 SASEGT.

The rearrangement joins TRBV18 to TRBJ2-5; a possible D gene is TRBD2 (5 bases). Germline V CDR1 and CDR2: KGHSH, LQKENI. This CDR3 has 17 amino acids. The ends were cut back, 2 bases at V and 2 bases at J, with 18 bases in the middle. The CDR3 loop is CASSPSLSGMTQETQYF. CDR3 nucleotide sequence: TGTGCCAGCTCACCATCTCTTTCCGGGATGACTCAAGAGACCCAGTACTTC.

The rearrangement joins TRBV14 to TRBJ1-6; TRBD1 agrees at 10 bases. V was clipped by 0 bases and J by 4 bases; unmatched bases: 3. Germline V lookup: CDR1 SGHDN, CDR2 FVKESK. This CDR3 contains 17 residues. CDR3 sequence: CASSQDGTGVYNSPLHF. The CDR3 region has the DNA TGTGCCAGCAGCCAAGACGGGACAGGGGTTTATAATTCACCCCTCCACTTT.

The rearrangement links TRBV19 to TRBJ2-2, with 11 nucleotides matching TRBD1. This CDR3 contains 16 residues. J lost 6 bases, V lost 6 bases, and 9 bases had no gene match. Germline CDR1 LNHDA, CDR2 SQIVND (reference sequence). CDR3 residues: CASRKAGQGVSGELFF. CDR3 nucleotide sequence: TGTGCCAGTAGAAAGGCGGGACAGGGGGTTTCCGGGGAGCTGTTTTTT.

The genes are TRBV5-4 and TRBJ2-7, with TRBD2 identical over 7 bases. Per germline, CDR1 SGHNT and CDR2 YYREEE (reference sequence). The V and J ends lost 3 bases and 3 bases, in that order; junction bases with no gene match: 6. The CDR3 consists of 14 residues. In DNA, the CDR3 is TGTGCCAGCAGCTCTGACGGGGGGTTCTACGAGCAGTACTTC. Protein product: CASSSDGGFYEQYF. Filled out from reference TRBV5-4 and TRBJ2-7, the complete variable domain reads ETGVTQSPTHLIKTRGQQVTLRCSSQSGHNTVSWYQQALGQGPQFIFQYYREEENGRGNFPPRFSGLQFPNYSSELNVNALELDDSALYLCASSSDGGFYEQYFGPGTRLTVT.

This clone appeared a few times. V usage is TRBV5-6 and J usage is TRBJ2-7, with 9 nucleotides matching TRBD1. The V gene end was trimmed by 3 bases and the J gene end by 3 bases; junction bases not matched to a gene: 4. CDR1 and CDR2 (germline): SGHDT, YYEEEE. The length of the CDR3 is 14 residues. This CDR3 is CASSSGTGIYEQYF. DNA of the CDR3: TGTGCCAGCAGCTCAGGGACAGGGATCTACGAGCAGTACTTC.

This clone appeared a few times. This chain uses TRBV2 with TRBJ1-2, with D possibly matching TRBD1 (5 bases). Germline V CDR1 and CDR2: SNHLY, FYNNEI. The CDR3 consists of 13 residues. V was clipped by 7 bases and J by 8 bases, with 17 bases between them. CDR3 bases: TGTGCCAGCACCCTCGGGGGGGTACAGGGCTACACCTTC. This codes for CASTLGGVQGYTF.

This chain links TRBV7-9 with TRBJ2-1; the D gene is possibly TRBD2 (5 bases). The germline V gene encodes CDR1 SEHNR and CDR2 FQNEAQ (reference sequence). The V and J ends lost 2 bases and 6 bases respectively, with 20 bases between them. This CDR3 region has 17 residues. The CDR3 nucleotides read TGTGCCAGCAGCTTATCTTCCCCCGGGATAAGGAGCAATGAGCAGTTCTTC. Translating gives CASSLSSPGIRSNEQFF. The full variable domain, completed using reference TRBV7-9 and TRBJ2-1, is DTGVSQNPRHKITKRGQNVTFRCDPISEHNRLYWYRQTLGQGPEFLTYFQNEAQLEKSRLLSDRFSAERPKGSFSTLEIQRTEQGDSAMYLCASSLSSPGIRSNEQFFGPGTRLTVL.

The chain is built from TRBV7-3 and TRBJ1-2, with 10 bases lining up with TRBD1. The CDR3 is 14 residues long. With 5 bases clipped from V and 4 bases from J, the junction kept 4 bases outside the gene matches. CDR1 is SGHTA and CDR2 is FQGTGA in the germline V gene. CDR3 amino acids: CASSPTGGSYGYTF. CDR3 nucleotides: TGTGCCAGCAGCCCGACAGGGGGCAGCTATGGCTACACCTTC.

The sample holds a few counts of this clone. The sample carries other DNA sequences with the same CDR3. The chain combines TRBV25-1 with TRBJ1-2; D is unclear. The V end was cut by 4 bases, the J end by 3 bases, with 15 bases between. CDR3 length: 15 residues. Per the germline V gene, CDR1 is MGHDK and CDR2 is SYGVNS. CDR3 region: CASSGKREWDYGYTF. DNA for the CDR3: TGTGCCAGCAGTGGTAAGAGGGAGTGGGACTATGGCTACACCTTC.

The chain couples TRBV5-1 to TRBJ2-5; possibly TRBD1 for D (5 bases). The V end lost 4 bases, the J end lost 5 bases, and 18 bases lay between the germline ends. The CDR3 spans 15 residues. Per the germline V gene, CDR1 is SGHRS and CDR2 is YFSETQ. The CDR3 spells CASSLMSGARETQYF. The DNA for the CDR3 is TGCGCCAGCAGCCTCATGTCTGGGGCCCGGGAGACCCAGTACTTC.

The rearrangement uses TRBV5-1 and TRBJ1-5, with TRBD1 as a possible D gene (5 bases). The germline CDR1 and CDR2 sequences are SGHRS and YFSETQ. This CDR3 is built from 14 residues. Deletions cut 0 bases from V and 7 bases from J, with 11 bases between. The CDR3 DNA follows: TGCGCCAGCAGCTTGGCCCCGGGGGAACAGCCCCAGCATTTT. This sequence encodes CASSLAPGEQPQHF.

The rearrangement links TRBV5-6 to TRBJ1-1, with D maybe TRBD1 (6 bases). The germline V gene has CDR1 SGHDT and CDR2 YYEEEE. CDR3 size: 13 residues. The ends were cut back, 5 bases at V and 1 base at J, with 9 bases in the middle. The CDR3 sequence: CASSLQGNTEAFF. DNA for the CDR3: TGTGCCAGCAGTCTACAGGGGAACACTGAAGCTTTCTTT.

The chain links TRBV5-6 to TRBJ2-7; 7 nucleotides agree with TRBD1. The trim removed 4 bases at V and 2 bases at J, leaving 6 bases unmatched. Per the germline V gene, CDR1 is SGHDT and CDR2 is YYEEEE. This CDR3 has 14 residues. The CDR3 loop is CASSRGQSPYEQYF. The CDR3, as DNA: TGTGCCAGCAGCCGGGGACAGAGCCCCTACGAGCAGTACTTC.

This clone has at least ten counts. V gene TRBV7-6 combines with J gene TRBJ1-5; D gene uncertain. CDR3 size: 15 residues. Trimming pared 5 bases from V and 0 bases from J, leaving 11 bases between. Germline V gene sequence: CDR1 SGHVS, CDR2 FNYEAQ. CDR3 amino acids: CASSPGSNSNQPQHF. The CDR3 DNA sequence: TGTGCCAGCAGCCCCGGTAGCAATAGCAATCAGCCCCAGCATTTT.

CDR3 nucleotides: TGCGCCAGCAGCTTGGGCGGTGGAAACACCATATATTTT. Amino acids: CASSLGGGNTIYF. This chain links TRBV5-1 with TRBJ1-3; D unresolved. Deletions cut 0 bases from V and 3 bases from J, with 4 bases between. CDR3 length equals 13 residues. Germline-derived CDR1 and CDR2 are SGHRS and YFSETQ.

A note on this clone: Additional DNA sequences in this sample encode the identical CDR3. DNA for the CDR3: TGTGCTAGTGGAGGGGGCTACGAGCAGTACTTC. As protein: CASGGGYEQYF. The chain couples TRBV12-5 to TRBJ2-7, with D perhaps TRBD1 (6 bases). CDR3 length equals 11 residues. The germline V gene has CDR1 LGHNT and CDR2 FRNRAP. Trimming pared 6 bases from V and 3 bases from J, leaving 6 bases between. Combining the CDR3 with reference TRBV12-5 and TRBJ2-7 gives the whole variable domain DARVTQTPRHKVTEMGQEVTMRCQPILGHNTVFWYRQTMMQGLELLAYFRNRAPLDDSGMPKDRFSAEMPDATLATLKIQPSEPRDSAVYFCASGGGYEQYFGPGTRLTVT.

J is TRBJ2-5 and V is TRBV11-2; 8 positions agree with TRBD2. The CDR3 runs to 15 residues. CDR1 SGHAT and CDR2 FQNNGV come from the germline V gene. The V gene end was trimmed by 5 bases and the J gene end by 5 bases; junction bases not matched to a gene: 10. The chain's CDR3 is CASSPSGLVRETQYF. CDR3 nucleotide sequence: TGTGCCAGCAGCCCATCGGGACTAGTGAGGGAGACCCAGTACTTC.

This clone was found once. V gene TRBV4-2 combines with J gene TRBJ2-1, with 7 bases that match TRBD2. In germline, CDR1 is LGHNA, CDR2 YNFKEQ. Trimming removed 5 bases from V and 0 bases from J; junction bases left unmatched: 13. This CDR3 is 18 amino acids long. The CDR3 region has the DNA TGTGCCAGCAGCACCCTTTGGGCGGGGGAGAGCTCCTACAATGAGCAGTTCTTC. It translates to CASSTLWAGESSYNEQFF.

The chain couples TRBV5-6 to TRBJ2-1; tentative D call: TRBD2 (7 bases). With 1 base removed from V and 3 bases from J, the gap between germline ends came to 11 bases. This CDR3 spans 15 amino acids. Germline V lookup: CDR1 SGHDT, CDR2 YYEEEE. The CDR3 sequence is CASSLRGGVYNEQFF. CDR3 DNA sequence: TGTGCCAGCAGCTTGAGAGGGGGGGTCTACAATGAGCAGTTCTTC.

Only one count was recorded for this clone. V and J are TRBV19 and TRBJ2-3; 7 bases agree with TRBD2. Germline CDR1 is LNHDA and CDR2 is SQIVND (reference sequence). The CDR3 is 12 residues long. J was trimmed by 6 bases and V by 5 bases; bases with no gene match: 2. The CDR3 nucleotides read TGTGCCAGTAGTCTGGGAGGGGATACGCAGTATTTT. The encoded protein is CASSLGGDTQYF.

The chain couples TRBV4-1 to TRBJ2-5; D uncertain. V was cut by 4 bases and J by 2 bases, with 11 bases left in between. The CDR3 is 14 amino acids. Germline CDR1 and CDR2: MGHRA and YSYEKL. CDR3 region: CASSPRLLQETQYF. CDR3 coding DNA: TGCGCCAGCAGCCCTCGACTCCTTCAAGAGACCCAGTACTTC.

The chain combines TRBV28 with TRBJ1-2; maybe TRBD1 (5 bases). The CDR3 loop spans 12 amino acids. V lost 5 bases, J lost 5 bases, and 9 bases lay in between. Germline V gene lookup returns CDR1 MDHEN and CDR2 SYDVKM. The CDR3, as DNA: TGTGCCAGCAGTAAGACAGTATATGGCTACACCTTC. As protein: CASSKTVYGYTF.

V gene TRBV2 combines with J gene TRBJ1-2, with a possible D match to TRBD1 (5 bases). CDR1 SNHLY and CDR2 FYNNEI come from the germline V gene. The CDR3 is 13 amino acids. Trimming left V 3 bases short and J 7 bases short, with 12 bases between. CDR3: CASSDREIGGYTF. DNA of the CDR3: TGTGCCAGCAGTGACAGGGAAATTGGTGGCTACACCTTC.

Here the CDR3 DNA reads TGCGCCAGCAGCTCTAGCGGGGGGGCACCCAATGAGCAGTTCTTC. This gives the protein CASSSSGGAPNEQFF. The chain uses TRBV5-1 and TRBJ2-1, with 12 positions matching TRBD2. This CDR3 contains 15 residues. Looked up from germline, CDR1 is SGHRS and CDR2 is YFSETQ. The ends lost 3 bases at V and 6 bases at J; junction bases unmatched: 4.

A single count supports this clone. This sequence joins TRBV30 and TRBJ2-5, with 8 bases that match TRBD2. J gave up 5 bases and V 1 base, and 12 bases lay outside the gene matches. The germline V gene has CDR1 GTSNPN and CDR2 SVGIG (reference sequence). This CDR3 has 16 residues. In nucleotides, the CDR3 is TGTGCCTGGAGTGATGGGTTAGCGGGGACCGGGGAGACCCAGTACTTC. Translation: CAWSDGLAGTGETQYF.

The gene calls are TRBV7-9 and TRBJ1-4, with TRBD1 as a possible D gene (5 bases). CDR3 size: 15 residues. Trimming took off 5 bases at V and 2 bases at J, with 12 bases between the two ends. Germline lookup yields CDR1 SEHNR and CDR2 FQNEAQ (reference sequence). In nucleotides, the CDR3 is TGTGCCAGCAGCCCCCAGGGTTATACTAATGAAAAACTGTTTTTT. Translation: CASSPQGYTNEKLFF. The full variable domain, in which reference TRBV7-9 and TRBJ1-4 provide the parts outside the CDR3, is DTGVSQNPRHKITKRGQNVTFRCDPISEHNRLYWYRQTLGQGPEFLTYFQNEAQLEKSRLLSDRFSAERPKGSFSTLEIQRTEQGDSAMYLCASSPQGYTNEKLFFGSGTQLSVL.

This rearrangement joins TRBV29-1 to TRBJ2-1; D might be TRBD1 (6 bases). Germline assignment: CDR1 SQVTM and CDR2 ANQGSEA. The CDR3 totals 15 residues. Trimming removed 7 bases at V and 5 bases at J, with 21 bases between. The CDR3 protein is CSATKGYREDNEQFF. The CDR3 nucleotides are TGCAGCGCCACAAAGGGATACAGGGAAGACAATGAGCAGTTCTTC.

V usage is TRBV7-9 and J usage is TRBJ1-2, with 8 bases identical to TRBD1. Germline loops: CDR1 SEHNR, CDR2 FQNEAQ (reference sequence). Unmatched junction bases numbered 7, after V lost 3 bases and J lost 7 bases. The CDR3 has 14 amino acids. CDR3 protein: CASSLDRVFAGYTF. The CDR3 DNA reads as TGTGCCAGCAGCTTGGACAGGGTTTTTGCTGGCTACACCTTC.